These T cell receptor beta chains were read from a single sample in a study of cytomegalovirus exposure and HLA in healthy donors. Some clones are missing from TCRdb's copy, which holds only in-frame ones; the method was immunoSEQ multiplex PCR. The table has about 100,000 clones, roughly 71% seen once. The sequenced sample was PBMCs. Receptors originate from a man in his forties in good health and CMV-seropositive. Each CDR3 is given with its conserved first and last residue. A D gene is named only where the DNA matches it firmly. For some rows the clone size is stated as once, few or many, or as a class when expanded; others skip it.

>TRBD2|TRBV5-6|TRBJ2-2|NA
TGTGCCAGCAGCTTGGGCGGGAGGGCGTACACCGGGGAGCTGTTTTTT
CASSLGGRAYTGELFF
>TRBD2|TRBV5-1|TRBJ2-1|NA
TGCGCCAGCAGCCCGTCGACTAGCGGGAGGGTAAAGAGTGTCCGCAATGAGCAGTTCTTC
CASSPSTSGRVKSVRNEQFF
>TRBD1|TRBV23-1|TRBJ1-2|few
TGCGCCAGCTTCAAAGGGGGACAGGGGGCTTGGGGCTACACCTTC
CASFKGGQGAWGYTF
>NA|TRBV7-8|TRBJ2-5|NA
TGTGCCAGCAGCTTAGAAGTCCTAGGGGCCTCAGAGACCCAGTACTTC
CASSLEVLGASETQYF
>NA|TRBV7-3|TRBJ1-3|NA
TGTGCCAGCAGCCCGGACTCTGGAAACATCATATATTTT
CASSPDSGNIIYF
>NA|TRBV28|TRBJ2-6|NA
TGTGCCAGCAGTTTTAGCGGAACAGACCTCTCTGGGGCCAACGTCCTGACTTTC
CASSFSGTDLSGANVLTF
>NA|TRBV7-6|TRBJ1-2|NA
TGTGCCAGCAGCTTAGGGGCAGTGGCCTATGGCTACACCTTC
CASSLGAVAYGYTF
>TRBD1|TRBV5-1|TRBJ2-7|NA
TGCGCCAGCAGCATACGACAGGGAACCTACGAGCAGTACTTC
CASSIRQGTYEQYF
>NA|TRBV10-2|TRBJ2-4|NA
TGCGCCAGCAGTGACAGGGGTTTAAGCATTCAGTACTTC
CASSDRGLSIQYF
>TRBD2|TRBV27|TRBJ2-7|few
TGTGCCAGCAGTACCCGGACTAGCGGGAGTGACGAGCAGTACTTC
CASSTRTSGSDEQYF
>TRBD1|TRBV10-1|TRBJ2-5|NA
TGCGCCAGCAGTGACCCGGACAGGGGTAGCGAGACCCAGTACTTC
CASSDPDRGSETQYF
>TRBD1|TRBV6-5|TRBJ1-2|NA
TGTGCCAGCAGTGACAGGGGTGGGGGCTACACCTTC
CASSDRGGGYTF
>NA|TRBV19|TRBJ1-2|few
TGTGCCAGTAGTGTTGCCGAGAAGTCTCCTAACTATGGCTACACCTTC
CASSVAEKSPNYGYTF
>NA|TRBV30|TRBJ2-3|NA
TGTGCCTGGAGTGTCGGTACTGGCACAGATACGCAGTATTTT
CAWSVGTGTDTQYF
>NA|TRBV7-8|TRBJ2-1|NA
TGTGCCAGCAGCTTAGCTGGAGGTGGGGATGAGCAGTTCTTC
CASSLAGGGDEQFF
>TRBD2|TRBV7-2|TRBJ2-1|NA
TGTGCCAGCAGCCAGAGCGGACTAGCGGTCTACAATGAGCAGTTCTTC
CASSQSGLAVYNEQFF
>TRBD1|TRBV18|TRBJ1-2|NA
TGTGCCAGCTCACAGGGACAGAACTATGGCTACACCTTC
CASSQGQNYGYTF
>NA|TRBV6-5|TRBJ1-2|NA
TGTGCCAGCAGTTACTCGAGGGGAGGCGGCTACACCTTC
CASSYSRGGGYTF
>TRBD2|TRBV7-2|TRBJ2-5|once
TGTGCCAGCAGCTTAGGCGGGGGGGGACAAGAGACCCAGTACTTC
CASSLGGGGQETQYF
>NA|TRBV4-3|TRBJ2-3|few
TGCGCCAGCAGCCAAGATCTCAGCGGCTCTAGCACAGATACGCAGTATTTT
CASSQDLSGSSTDTQYF
>TRBD1|TRBV19|TRBJ1-1|NA
TGTGCCAGTAGTACAGGGGGCGAGAACACTGAAGCTTTCTTT
CASSTGGENTEAFF
>TRBD2|TRBV30|TRBJ2-3|NA
TGTGCCTGGACTAGCGGGGGCACAGATACGCAGTATTTT
CAWTSGGTDTQYF